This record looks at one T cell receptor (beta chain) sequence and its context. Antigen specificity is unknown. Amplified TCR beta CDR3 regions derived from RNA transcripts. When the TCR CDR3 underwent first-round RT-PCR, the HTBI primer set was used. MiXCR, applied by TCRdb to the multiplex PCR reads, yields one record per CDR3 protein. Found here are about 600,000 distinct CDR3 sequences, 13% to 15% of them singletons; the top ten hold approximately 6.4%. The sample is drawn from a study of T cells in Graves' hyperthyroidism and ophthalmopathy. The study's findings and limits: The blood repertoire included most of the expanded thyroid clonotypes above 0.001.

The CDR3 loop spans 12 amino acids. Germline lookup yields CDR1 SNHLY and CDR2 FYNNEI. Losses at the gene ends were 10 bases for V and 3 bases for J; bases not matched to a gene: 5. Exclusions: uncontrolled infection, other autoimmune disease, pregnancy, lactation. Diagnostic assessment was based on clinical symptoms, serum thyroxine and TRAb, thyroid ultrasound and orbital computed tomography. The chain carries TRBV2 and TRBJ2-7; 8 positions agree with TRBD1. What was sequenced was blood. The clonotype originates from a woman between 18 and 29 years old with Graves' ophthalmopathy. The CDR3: CAKGGQGYEQYF. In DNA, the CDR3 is TGTGCCAAGGGTGGACAGGGCTACGAGCAGTACTTC.